One and the same sample provided the 28 T cell receptor beta chains below, sequenced in a study of human T cells and chemical hapten exposure. TCRdb analysed the RACE reads with MiXCR anew, one entry per CDR3 protein. The repertoire holds some 80,000 distinct CDR3 sequences, with around 10% as singletons. As to time point: patch test 2, 6 weeks after DPC sensitization. Treatment denoted: therapeutic diphenylcyclopropenone sensitization with weekly scalp DPC. The sequencing used whole blood, collected in connection with sensitization to the hapten diphenylcyclopropenone (DPC). The source of these receptors is a man aged 18 to 29 with alopecia areata. Some clones in this sample may be carry-over from other donors' samples.

The table lists this clonotype with a few counts. This chain links TRBV3-1 with TRBJ1-3, with TRBD1 matching over 8 bases. V lost 7 bases to trimming and J lost 0 bases; unmatched junction nucleotides: 2. Germline CDR1 is LGHDT and CDR2 is YNNKEL (reference sequence). The CDR3 is 14 amino acids. This CDR3 reads CASTQGASGNTIYF. The CDR3, as DNA: TGTGCCAGCACTCAGGGGGCCTCTGGAAACACCATATATTTT. Based on the CDR3 plus reference TRBV3-1 and TRBJ1-3, the full variable domain is DTAVSQTPKYLVTQMGNDKSIKCEQNLGHDTMYWYKQDSKKFLKIMFSYNNKELIINETVPNRFSPKSPDKAHLNLHINSLELGDSAVYFCASTQGASGNTIYFGEGSWLTVV.

This clonotype was counted at least ten times. The chain carries TRBV6-6 and TRBJ2-3; tentatively, D is TRBD1 or TRBD2 (6 bases each). The germline V gene has CDR1 MNHNY and CDR2 SVGAGI (reference sequence). V lost 6 bases and J lost 2, with 12 bases in between. The CDR3 runs 14 residues. The CDR3 DNA follows: TGTGCCAGCAGAAGGGGGGAGAACACAGATACGCAGTATTTT. This sequence encodes CASRRGENTDTQYF.

This clonotype appeared many times. The genes are TRBV7-9 and TRBJ2-1; the D gene is possibly TRBD1 (5 bases). The CDR3 is 13 residues long. The germline CDR1 and CDR2 sequences are SEHNR and FQNEAQ (reference sequence). The germline V and J ends were trimmed by 6 bases and 7 bases, with 13 bases remaining between them. CDR3 region: CASSWQGRNEQFF. CDR3 DNA sequence: TGTGCCAGCAGTTGGCAGGGTCGGAATGAGCAGTTCTTC.

This sequence joins TRBV7-9 and TRBJ2-1; D is unresolved. Germline CDR1 SEHNR, CDR2 FQNEAQ (reference sequence). This CDR3 contains 13 residues. Trimming pared 1 base from V and 5 bases from J, leaving 6 bases between. The CDR3, as DNA: TGTGCCAGCAGCTTAGTAAGGGACAATGAGCAGTTCTTC. This codes for CASSLVRDNEQFF.

This clonotype was observed a handful of times. The gene calls are TRBV2 and TRBJ1-2, with D tentatively TRBD1 (6 bases). The CDR3 extends over 8 amino acids. Between the trimmed V and J ends, which lost 9 bases and 14 bases, there was a span of 10 bases. Germline V gene data show CDR1 as SNHLY and CDR2 as FYNNEI. CDR3 residues: CARSGETF. Here the CDR3 DNA reads TGTGCCAGATCAGGGGAAACCTTC.

The gene calls are TRBV6-6 and TRBJ2-5; 8 bases align to TRBD2. Losses at the gene ends were 2 bases for V and 1 base for J; bases not matched to a gene: 6. CDR3 length: 16 amino acids. CDR1 is MNHNY, CDR2 SVGAGI, per germline (reference sequence). This chain's CDR3 is CASSYAAGASQETQYF. The DNA of the CDR3 is TGTGCCAGCAGTTACGCAGCGGGGGCGTCCCAAGAGACCCAGTACTTC.

V is TRBV5-5 and J is TRBJ2-5, with D unresolved. The CDR3 covers 14 residues. Per the germline V gene, CDR1 is SGHKS and CDR2 is YYEKEE (reference sequence). Trimming removed 4 bases from V and 2 bases from J, with 12 bases in between. CDR3 region: CASSNKIGQETQYF. The DNA for the CDR3 is TGTGCCAGCAGCAACAAGATCGGTCAAGAGACCCAGTACTTC.

This clonotype was found a few times. The chain uses TRBV7-2 and TRBJ2-5, with D perhaps TRBD2 (5 bases). The CDR3 is 12 residues long. Looked up from germline, CDR1 is SGHTA and CDR2 is FQGNSA. V dropped 5 bases and J dropped 5 bases, with 9 bases sitting between them. The CDR3 region is CASSRRGETQYF. CDR3 sequence (DNA): TGTGCCAGCAGCCGCCGCGGGGAGACCCAGTACTTC.

The V gene is TRBV4-3, the J gene TRBJ2-5; D gene uncertain. V lost 3 bases to trimming and J lost 5 bases, with 13 bases between them. The CDR3 spans 14 residues. From germline, CDR1 is LGHNA and CDR2 YSLEER. The CDR3 region has the DNA TGCGCCAGCAGCCAGATAGACAAGCGTGAGACCCAGTACTTC. It is translated as CASSQIDKRETQYF.

This clonotype was seen repeatedly, ten times or more. The chain joins TRBV19 to TRBJ1-4, with 7 bases aligning to TRBD1. Germline loops: CDR1 LNHDA, CDR2 SQIVND (reference sequence). The CDR3 length is 14 residues. J was trimmed by 2 bases and V by 4 bases; bases with no gene match: 1. The CDR3 bases are TGTGCCAGTAGTACACAGGGGACTAATGAAAAACTGTTTTTT. This translates into CASSTQGTNEKLFF.

This clonotype occurred a few times. The chain has TRBV29-1 and TRBJ2-2; a weak D match, TRBD2 (5 bases). Germline loops: CDR1 SQVTM, CDR2 ANQGSEA. Trimming pared 8 bases from V and 0 bases from J, leaving 7 bases between. This CDR3 region has 12 residues. CDR3: CSSLANTGELFF. DNA for the CDR3: TGCAGCTCACTAGCGAACACCGGGGAGCTGTTTTTT.

The chain combines TRBV5-8 with TRBJ2-3, with TRBD1 matching 9 bases. This CDR3 contains 14 residues. CDR1 SGHTS and CDR2 YDEGEE come from the germline V gene. The J segment lost 6 bases and the V segment lost 3 bases, leaving 5 bases of the junction unmatched. The CDR3 reads CASSWGQGGDTQYF. In nucleotides, the CDR3 is TGTGCCAGCAGCTGGGGACAGGGTGGTGATACGCAGTATTTT.

This clonotype was counted ten times or more. This sequence joins TRBV5-1 and TRBJ1-1, with 8 nucleotides matching TRBD1. V shed 4 bases and J 1 base; nucleotides not matched to a gene: 9. Germline CDR1 and CDR2: SGHRS and YFSETQ. CDR3 length: 16 amino acids. CDR3 DNA: TGCGCCAGCAGCGTCGGTGATGACAGGGGGAACACTGAAGCTTTCTTT. This encodes CASSVGDDRGNTEAFF.

CDR3 in amino acids: CASRLAGVLKTQYF. In DNA, the CDR3 is TGTGCCAGCAGGCTAGCGGGGGTTCTAAAGACCCAGTACTTC. The chain uses TRBV6-5 and TRBJ2-5, with 10 positions matching TRBD2. This CDR3 region has 14 residues. With V trimmed by 6 bases and J by 6 bases, 7 bases remained unmatched. Per the germline V gene, CDR1 is MNHEY and CDR2 is SVGAGI.

The rearrangement uses TRBV7-9 and TRBJ1-1; 7 bases agree with TRBD1. With 4 bases clipped from V and 4 bases from J, the junction kept 12 bases outside the gene matches. This CDR3 region has 16 residues. From germline, CDR1 is SEHNR and CDR2 FQNEAQ (reference sequence). CDR3 nucleotides: TGTGCCAGCAGCTCGGCGACAGGGAGGGGTAGCACTGAAGCTTTCTTT. It translates to CASSSATGRGSTEAFF. The complete variable domain, with remaining parts taken from reference TRBV7-9 and TRBJ1-1, reads DTGVSQNPRHKITKRGQNVTFRCDPISEHNRLYWYRQTLGQGPEFLTYFQNEAQLEKSRLLSDRFSAERPKGSFSTLEIQRTEQGDSAMYLCASSSATGRGSTEAFFGQGTRLTVV.

This clonotype was counted many times. The chain carries TRBV13 and TRBJ1-1; D is undetermined. CDR3 length equals 15 residues. V was cut by 1 base and J by 0 bases, with 9 bases left in between. Germline V gives CDR1 PRHDT, CDR2 FYEKMQ (reference sequence). The CDR3 here is CASSLVGIMNTEAFF. In DNA form, the CDR3 reads TGTGCCAGCAGCTTAGTCGGGATCATGAACACTGAAGCTTTCTTT.

There are many counts of this clonotype. The chain is built from TRBV19 and TRBJ1-5; the match to TRBD1 covers 8 bases. Germline CDR1 reads LNHDA; CDR2 reads SQIVND (reference sequence). The length of the CDR3 is 16 residues. V shed 6 bases and J 4 bases; nucleotides not matched to a gene: 11. CDR3 residues: CASRGPYDRGNQPQHF. The CDR3 nucleotides read TGTGCCAGTAGGGGACCATATGACAGGGGAAATCAGCCCCAGCATTTT.

This chain links TRBV7-9 with TRBJ2-5, with TRBD1 matching over 7 bases. The germline CDR1 and CDR2 sequences are SEHNR and FQNEAQ (reference sequence). The CDR3 consists of 14 residues. The V and J ends lost 1 base and 4 bases, in that order; junction bases with no gene match: 3. CDR3 loop: CASSLGAGGETQYF. The CDR3 bases are TGTGCCAGCAGCTTAGGAGCAGGGGGAGAGACCCAGTACTTC. Full variable domain (missing parts from reference TRBV7-9 and TRBJ2-5): DTGVSQNPRHKITKRGQNVTFRCDPISEHNRLYWYRQTLGQGPEFLTYFQNEAQLEKSRLLSDRFSAERPKGSFSTLEIQRTEQGDSAMYLCASSLGAGGETQYFGPGTRLLVL.

In its sample, this clonotype was seen many times. The V and J genes are TRBV19 and TRBJ2-3; 7 bases are a match to TRBD1. Germline V lookup: CDR1 LNHDA, CDR2 SQIVND (reference sequence). CDR3 length: 16 amino acids. With 7 bases clipped from V and 1 base from J, the junction kept 11 bases outside the gene matches. DNA of the CDR3: TGTGCCAGTAATCCGAATAACAGGGGAGGCACAGATACGCAGTATTTT. This sequence encodes CASNPNNRGGTDTQYF. Full variable domain (rest looked up from reference TRBV19 and TRBJ2-3): DGGITQSPKYLFRKEGQNVTLSCEQNLNHDAMYWYRQDPGQGLRLIYYSQIVNDFQKGDIAEGYSVSREKKESFPLTVTSAQKNPTAFYLCASNPNNRGGTDTQYFGPGTRLTVL.

This clonotype was seen a single time. J is TRBJ1-1 and V is TRBV6-4; 8 positions match TRBD1. The ends lost 1 base at V and 9 bases at J; junction bases unmatched: 7. Germline V gene lookup returns CDR1 MRHNA and CDR2 SNTAGT. This CDR3 is built from 14 residues. The CDR3 bases are TGTGCCAGCAGTGACTACCCAGGGGGCATAAAAGCTTTCTTT. Residues: CASSDYPGGIKAFF.

Only a few counts were recorded for this clonotype. This chain joins TRBV12-3 or TRBV12-4 and TRBJ2-5; the match to TRBD2 covers 8 bases. The CDR3 length is 13 residues. Unmatched junction bases numbered 6, after V lost 7 bases and J lost 5 bases. CDR3 loop: CASTGLVRETQYF. The CDR3 nucleotides are TGTGCCAGCACGGGACTAGTTAGGGAGACCCAGTACTTC.

In this sample, this clonotype turned up many times. The gene calls are TRBV19 and TRBJ1-4; no clear D. The germline V and J ends were trimmed by 9 bases and 0 bases, with 11 bases remaining between them. This CDR3 is 14 amino acids long. Per the germline V gene, CDR1 is LNHDA and CDR2 is SQIVND (reference sequence). The CDR3 protein is CASSQAATNEKLFF. The CDR3 region has the DNA TGTGCCAGCAGCCAGGCAGCAACTAATGAAAAACTGTTTTTT.

This clonotype has only a few counts. This chain joins TRBV20-1 and TRBJ1-6; 7 bases map to TRBD1. The trim removed 6 bases at V and 9 bases at J, leaving 8 bases unmatched. The CDR3 covers 13 residues. Germline CDR1 is DFQATT and CDR2 is SNEGSKA (reference sequence). CDR3 sequence: CSAATGDGSPLHF. In DNA form, the CDR3 reads TGCAGTGCCGCAACAGGGGATGGTTCACCCCTCCACTTT.

At least ten counts were recorded for this clonotype. The chain recombines TRBV10-3 with TRBJ2-5; maybe TRBD2 (5 bases). The CDR3 loop spans 13 amino acids. The V end lost 2 bases, the J end lost 7 bases, and 11 bases lay between the germline ends. Germline V gene lookup returns CDR1 ENHRY and CDR2 SYGVKD. The CDR3 coding sequence is TGTGCCATCAGTGAGCTTGAGGGCTCGACCCAGTACTTC. Translation gives CAISELEGSTQYF.

The rearrangement joins TRBV4-1 to TRBJ1-2, with D uncertain. V gave up 0 bases and J gave up 0 bases, with 8 bases separating them. Germline CDR1 and CDR2: MGHRA and YSYEKL. The CDR3 runs to 15 residues. CDR3 bases: TGCGCCAGCAGCCAAGAGGACGGAGCTAACTATGGCTACACCTTC. This gives the protein CASSQEDGANYGYTF.

The chain employs TRBV3-1 and TRBJ1-2; D might be TRBD1 (6 bases). The CDR3 spans 19 residues. Germline lookup yields CDR1 LGHDT and CDR2 YNNKEL (reference sequence). V dropped 4 bases and J dropped 2 bases, with 26 bases sitting between them. The CDR3: CASSPPHVRGYRRNYGYTF. The CDR3 bases are TGTGCCAGCAGCCCACCCCACGTCAGGGGATATCGTCGGAACTATGGCTACACCTTC. The whole variable domain, filled in from reference TRBV3-1 and TRBJ1-2, reads DTAVSQTPKYLVTQMGNDKSIKCEQNLGHDTMYWYKQDSKKFLKIMFSYNNKELIINETVPNRFSPKSPDKAHLNLHINSLELGDSAVYFCASSPPHVRGYRRNYGYTFGSGTRLTVV.

Many counts were recorded for this clonotype. The V gene is TRBV28, the J gene TRBJ2-1, with 11 bases that match TRBD2. The CDR3 is 15 residues long. The germline CDR1 and CDR2 sequences are MDHEN and SYDVKM. Losses at the gene ends were 4 bases for V and 10 bases for J; bases not matched to a gene: 9. The CDR3 coding sequence is TGTGCCAGCAGTTCACCGGGACTAGCGGATGAAGAGCAGTTCTTC. It yields the protein CASSSPGLADEEQFF.

Only a few counts were recorded for this clonotype. The V call is TRBV6-1, the J call TRBJ2-3; D tentatively reads TRBD1 or TRBD2 (5 bases each). This CDR3 has 14 residues. V lost 6 bases to trimming and J lost 10 bases, with 20 bases between them. Germline lookup yields CDR1 MNHNS and CDR2 SASEGT. This CDR3 is CASRVYGTYRSQYF. The CDR3 DNA reads TGTGCCAGCAGAGTGTACGGGACGTACAGGTCGCAGTATTTT.